Described below is a single T cell receptor (beta chain) sequence and its context. Its binding antigen is unknown. Per-nucleotide qualities are absent, and no much larger clonotype sits a single base away. This entry is derived from a study of T cell responses to AZD1222 COVID-19 vaccine (dated by TCRdb to the early 2020s). About the full investigation: AZD1222 recipients whose second dose came at about 4 weeks and those whose second dose came at about 12 weeks were combined into one group, since spike-specific TCR depth and breadth did not differ between the two schedules. TCR sequencing was performed for fewer than 250 trial participants, of whom 200 to 210 were given two doses of AZD1222 and about 25 were given two doses of MenACWY control vaccine. Trial participants were enrolled by age into subgroups of 18-55, 56-69 and 70-plus years, and around 150, 28 and 57 TCR-sequenced participants, respectively, were included in these subgroups. Study-wide conclusions, independent of this receptor: Participants were mostly white British, with more females than males. The authors suggested clonal diversity may have been underestimated. Conclusions about previously exposed vaccinees are limited, since just a handful of AZD1222 recipients were seropositive for SARS-CoV-2 at baseline. Vaccine-associated CD4 TCRs spanned the whole spike protein, with dominant responses in regions 160-218 and 743-854. No day 14 peak-response samples were available, so repertoires were characterized only after the peak T cell response. After two AZD1222 doses, both the breadth and the depth of spike-specific TCRs were significantly higher than at day 0 and than in MenACWY recipients. The 56-69-year group was small, and its depth increase did not reach significance, likely because of low power. Nearly half of unique spike-specific TCRs reportedly recognized epitopes outside regions mutated in the B.1.351 and B.1.1.7 variants.

Reading the label with the study, this specimen's time point is: baseline before first vaccination. The vaccinee samples were drawn from two UK trials, COV001 and COV002, one of which was a single-blind randomized controlled phase 2/3 trial testing AZD1222 (ChAdOx1 nCoV-19) in healthy adults. For TCRbeta chain sequencing, PBMC samples from trial participants were taken at day 0 and at day 28 after the second dose. The CDR3 regions of human TCRbeta chains were subjected to immunosequencing. The study's own analysis went as follows. Repertoire TCRs were matched against a reference library of SARS-CoV-2-specific TCRs generated with the MIRA antigen-specificity platform. Breadth was defined as the fraction of unique TCRs that were SARS-CoV-2-associated, and depth was defined as the fraction of total T cells that were SARS-CoV-2-associated. Each spike-specific TCR was assigned to its reactive spike region and to a CD4 or CD8 class using the MIRA data. Log10-transformed breadth and depth values were compared by one-way ANOVA with Sidak's multiple comparisons tests. The source is immuneACCESS, and TCRdb retained only in-frame sequences with V and J called. Part of the clones is not carried over; for the studies checked, unresolved V genes explain less than half of this, and the remainder is unexplained. V and J calls and clone size are given by that table; D and trimming were obtained from the DNA. This sample lists 89,000 or so clones; 86% were detected once. The leading ten clones occupy more than 7% of the sample.

The CDR3 spans 17 residues, from the cysteine through the phenylalanine. Only the CDR3 DNA stays, 51 bases, in frame from base 1. CDR1 and CDR2 are drawn from the germline V gene: SGHTS, YDEGEE. The V end loses 4 bases and the J end loses 0 bases, and a stretch of 14 bases separates them. The clonotype comes from an adult in good health. Material: peripheral blood, obtained on day 0 of AZD1222 vaccination. Recombination linked TRBV5-8 to TRBJ2-6; TRBD2 could be the D gene, as 5 bases match. The CDR3 protein is CASSRDGRSSGANVLTF. The nucleotide sequence is TGTGCCAGCAGCCGGGATGGGCGTTCCTCTGGGGCCAACGTCCTGACTTTC.